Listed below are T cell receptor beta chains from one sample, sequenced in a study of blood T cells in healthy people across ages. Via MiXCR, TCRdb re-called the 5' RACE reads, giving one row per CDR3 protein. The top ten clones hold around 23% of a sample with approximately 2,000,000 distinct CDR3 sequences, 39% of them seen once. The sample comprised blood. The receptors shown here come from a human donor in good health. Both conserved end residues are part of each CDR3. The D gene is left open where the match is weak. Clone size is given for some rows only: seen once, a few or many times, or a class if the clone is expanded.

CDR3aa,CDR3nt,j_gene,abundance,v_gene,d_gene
CASSFTPGPEVTQYF,TGTGCCAGCAGCTTTACCCCGGGACCAGAGGTGACCCAGTACTTC,TRBJ2-5,few,TRBV7-3,NA
CSARTGTDGYTF,TGCAGTGCTCGTACCGGGACAGATGGCTACACCTTC,TRBJ1-2,many,TRBV20-1,TRBD1
CSGVTVETQFF,TGCAGTGGCGTCACGGTCGAGACCCAGTTCTTC,TRBJ2-1,NA,TRBV20-1,NA
CASSYDRATEQYF,TGTGCCAGCAGCTACGACAGGGCTACCGAGCAGTACTTC,TRBJ2-7,NA,TRBV7-9,TRBD1
CTSSVGVRGDRGKSGIYEQYF,TGTACCAGCAGCGTAGGAGTAAGGGGGGACAGGGGGAAATCAGGTATCTACGAGCAGTATTTT,TRBJ2-3,NA,TRBV9,TRBD1
CASSSPAGGHYEQYF,TGTGCCAGCAGCTCACCAGCGGGAGGGCACTACGAGCAGTACTTC,TRBJ2-7,NA,TRBV13,TRBD2
CATSRVSGTGNSPLHF,TGTGCCACCAGCAGAGTTTCAGGGACGGGGAATTCACCCCTCCACTTT,TRBJ1-6,NA,TRBV15,NA
CASSPQNTNTEAFF,TGTGCCAGCAGCCCTCAGAACACGAACACTGAAGCTTTCTTT,TRBJ1-1,once,TRBV12-3/TRBV12-4,NA
CASSWSGLAEYNEQFF,TGTGCCAGCAGCTGGTCCGGACTAGCGGAATACAATGAGCAGTTCTTC,TRBJ2-1,NA,TRBV7-9,TRBD2
CASSPTSAPAYEQYF,TGTGCCAGCAGCCCAACTAGCGCCCCCGCCTACGAGCAGTACTTC,TRBJ2-7,NA,TRBV9,TRBD2
CASSLGLYREETQYF,TGTGCCAGCAGCTTAGGGCTATATCGGGAAGAGACCCAGTACTTC,TRBJ2-5,NA,TRBV11-2,NA
CASSSGTVTGELFF,TGCGCCAGCAGCTCCGGGACAGTCACCGGGGAGCTGTTTTTT,TRBJ2-2,NA,TRBV5-1,TRBD1
CANSQAGDTQYF,TGTGCCAACAGCCAAGCTGGGGATACGCAGTATTTT,TRBJ2-3,NA,TRBV3-1,NA
CATSRVHQETQYF,TGTGCCACCAGCAGAGTCCACCAAGAGACCCAGTACTTC,TRBJ2-5,NA,TRBV15,NA
CSVHLGQGEAGQYF,TGCAGCGTGCACTTGGGGCAGGGTGAAGCCGGGCAGTACTTC,TRBJ2-7,NA,TRBV29-1,NA
CVSSAGLASYNEQFF,TGTGTCAGCAGTGCGGGACTAGCAAGTTACAATGAGCAGTTCTTC,TRBJ2-1,NA,TRBV7-9,TRBD2
CASSEFPLWQYEQYF,TGTGCCAGCAGTGAATTTCCCCTTTGGCAGTACGAGCAGTACTTC,TRBJ2-7,NA,TRBV2,NA
CASSSPGRTEAFF,TGTGCCAGCAGCTCTCCAGGGCGGACTGAAGCTTTCTTT,TRBJ1-1,few,TRBV7-9,NA
CSGGGQPYNEQFF,TGCAGCGGAGGAGGACAGCCCTACAATGAGCAGTTCTTC,TRBJ2-1,NA,TRBV29-1,NA
CASSPDEQYF,TGTGCCAGCAGCCCCGACGAGCAGTACTTC,TRBJ2-7,many,TRBV7-9,NA
CSARSRGFQPQHF,TGCAGTGCTAGAAGCAGGGGGTTTCAGCCCCAGCATTTT,TRBJ1-5,NA,TRBV20-1,TRBD1
CAITPQGTLYGYTF,TGTGCCATCACCCCCCAAGGGACCCTCTATGGCTACACCTTC,TRBJ1-2,NA,TRBV10-3,NA
CASSQWGSSSYEQYF,TGTGCCAGCAGCCAGTGGGGATCTAGCTCCTACGAGCAGTACTTC,TRBJ2-7,NA,TRBV3-1,NA
CAGSSGTRSTDTQYF,TGTGCCGGCAGCTCCGGGACTAGATCCACAGATACGCAGTATTTT,TRBJ2-3,NA,TRBV5-5,TRBD2
CASSLGPGRQGYYNEQFF,TGTGCCAGCAGTTTGGGGCCGGGTAGACAGGGCTATTACAATGAGCAGTTCTTC,TRBJ2-1,once,TRBV27,TRBD1
CASSQEGGLSPLHF,TGCGCCAGCAGCCAAGAGGGGGGATTGTCACCCCTCCACTTT,TRBJ1-6,NA,TRBV4-1,NA
CAISEPPGRRTWGYEQYF,TGTGCCATCAGTGAGCCTCCGGGACGCAGGACTTGGGGCTACGAGCAGTACTTC,TRBJ2-7,few,TRBV10-3,NA
CASSLARYTF,TGTGCCAGCAGCTTAGCCCGCTACACCTTC,TRBJ1-2,few,TRBV7-9,NA
CASSLAVDHYGYTF,TGTGCCAGCAGTTTAGCGGTCGACCACTATGGCTACACCTTC,TRBJ1-2,NA,TRBV12-3/TRBV12-4,NA
CATSRSGRGNQPQHF,TGTGCCACCAGCAGGTCCGGGAGAGGGAATCAGCCCCAGCATTTT,TRBJ1-5,NA,TRBV15,NA
CASSSLRQYEQYF,TGTGCCAGCAGCTCGCTCAGACAGTACGAGCAGTACTTC,TRBJ2-7,NA,TRBV7-2,NA
CAISEWLQETQYF,TGTGCCATCAGTGAGTGGTTGCAAGAGACCCAGTACTTC,TRBJ2-5,few,TRBV10-3,NA
CASSHFSGGLNTGELFF,TGCGCCAGCAGCCACTTTAGCGGGGGGTTGAACACCGGGGAGCTGTTTTTT,TRBJ2-2,NA,TRBV4-1,TRBD2
CASSLIFARNRSSYERYF,TGTGCCAGCAGCCTCATCTTTGCTAGGAACAGGAGCTCCTACGAGCGGTACTTC,TRBJ2-7,NA,TRBV7-9,NA
CASMKGYTQYF,TGTGCCAGCATGAAGGGCTATACGCAGTATTTT,TRBJ2-3,NA,TRBV27,NA
CASSPSGATYNEQFF,TGTGCCAGCAGCCCCAGCGGGGCCACCTACAATGAGCAGTTCTTC,TRBJ2-1,NA,TRBV7-2,TRBD2
CSAPRGRGTGELFF,TGCAGTGCTCCCCGGGGGAGGGGCACCGGGGAGCTGTTTTTT,TRBJ2-2,once,TRBV20-1,TRBD2
CASSRTGQEAFF,TGTGCCAGCTCACGAACGGGACAGGAAGCTTTCTTT,TRBJ1-1,once,TRBV18,TRBD1
CASSVPAFGGETQYF,TGTGCCAGCAGCGTCCCCGCTTTCGGTGGAGAGACCCAGTACTTC,TRBJ2-5,NA,TRBV9,NA
CASSQEGADPYF,TGCGCCAGCAGCCAAGAGGGTGCGGATCCGTACTTC,TRBJ2-5,NA,TRBV4-3,NA
CASSPLRGTGGYTF,TGTGCCAGCAGCCCCCTTCGAGGCACAGGTGGCTACACCTTC,TRBJ1-2,few,TRBV12-3/TRBV12-4,NA
CASSSESGGGTSYNEQFF,TGTGCCAGCAGCTCAGAATCGGGTGGGGGTACCTCCTACAATGAGCAGTTCTTC,TRBJ2-1,NA,TRBV7-9,NA
CSVEDQDRAYNEQFF,TGCAGCGTTGAAGACCAGGACAGGGCCTACAATGAGCAGTTCTTC,TRBJ2-1,few,TRBV29-1,TRBD1
CSAPQGPPSYEQYF,TGCAGTGCCCCCCAGGGTCCCCCGTCCTACGAGCAGTACTTC,TRBJ2-7,NA,TRBV20-1,NA
CATQRDRLYEQYF,TGTGCCACCCAACGGGACAGACTCTACGAGCAGTACTTC,TRBJ2-7,NA,TRBV12-3/TRBV12-4,TRBD1
CASSQPGQGESPLHF,TGTGCCAGCAGCCAACCGGGACAGGGGGAATCACCCCTCCACTTT,TRBJ1-6,NA,TRBV4-2,TRBD1
CSARDWGRSSYGYNF,TGCAGTGCTAGAGATTGGGGACGTTCCAGCTATGGCTACAACTTC,TRBJ1-2,NA,TRBV20-1,NA